The present T cell receptor beta chain was sequenced within a study of blood T cells in healthy people across ages. Study-wide context: About one barcoded beta molecule per two T cells came from capture by template switching. General study points: Unsorted PBMCs blocked a conclusive comparison of naive and antigen-experienced cells. When set beside aged donors, long-lived donors presented more naive CD4+ cells and higher diversity.

Per the germline V gene, CDR1 is LGHDT and CDR2 is YNNKEL (reference sequence). The CDR3 is made up of 11 amino acids. The germline V and J ends were trimmed by 5 bases and 8 bases, with 7 bases remaining between them. Primed by a sample-barcoded 5' primer and a J-beta primer mix, a second PCR proceeded for about 7 to 11 cycles. Per-sample output comprised a minimum of 2.5 million paired-end reads containing CDR3. TCRdb re-derived calls from the 5' RACE reads in MiXCR, one entry per CDR3 protein. The sample lists roughly 1.7 million distinct CDR3 sequences, 34% seen once, with around 11% in the top ten. Concerning this clonotype: Its antigen is currently unknown.

The chain couples TRBV3-1 to TRBJ2-1; D ambiguous. The source is a woman between 25 and 40 years old in good health. Sequencing was done on a sample of blood. CDR3 nucleotide sequence: TGTGCCAGCAGCTCATTTCATGAGCAGTTCTTC. Translation: CASSSFHEQFF.